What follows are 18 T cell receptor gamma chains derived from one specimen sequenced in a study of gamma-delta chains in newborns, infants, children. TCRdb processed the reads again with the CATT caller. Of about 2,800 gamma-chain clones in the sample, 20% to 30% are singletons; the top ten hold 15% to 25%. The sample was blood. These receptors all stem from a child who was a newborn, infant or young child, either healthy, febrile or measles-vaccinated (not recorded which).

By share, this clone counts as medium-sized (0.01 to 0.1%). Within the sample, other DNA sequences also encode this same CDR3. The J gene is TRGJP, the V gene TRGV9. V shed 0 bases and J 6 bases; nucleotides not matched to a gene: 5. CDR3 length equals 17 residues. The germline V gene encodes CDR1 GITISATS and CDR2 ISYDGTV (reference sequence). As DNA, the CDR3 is TGTGCCTTGTGGGAGGTGCGGGGAGAGTTGGGCAAAAAAATCAAGGTATTT. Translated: CALWEVRGELGKKIKVF.

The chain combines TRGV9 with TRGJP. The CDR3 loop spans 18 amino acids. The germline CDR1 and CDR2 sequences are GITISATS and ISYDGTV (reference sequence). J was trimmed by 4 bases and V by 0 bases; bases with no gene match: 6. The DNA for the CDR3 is TGTGCCTTGTGGGAGGTGCCCCAACAAGAGTTGGGCAAAAAAATCAAGGTATTT. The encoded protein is CALWEVPQQELGKKIKVF.

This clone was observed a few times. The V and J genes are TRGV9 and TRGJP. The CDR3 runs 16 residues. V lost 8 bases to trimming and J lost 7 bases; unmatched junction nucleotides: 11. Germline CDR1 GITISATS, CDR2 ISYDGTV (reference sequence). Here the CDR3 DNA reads TGTGCCTTGTATACGGTAGGGGAGTTGGGCAAAAAAATCAAGGTATTT. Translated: CALYTVGELGKKIKVF.

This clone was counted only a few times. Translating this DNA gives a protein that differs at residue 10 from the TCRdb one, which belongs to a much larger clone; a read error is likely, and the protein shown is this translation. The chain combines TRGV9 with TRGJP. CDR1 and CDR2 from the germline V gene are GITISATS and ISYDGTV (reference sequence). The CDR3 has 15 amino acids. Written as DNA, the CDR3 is TGTGCCTTGTGGGGTCAAGAGTTGGGCAGAAAAATCAAGGTATTT. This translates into CALWGQELGRKIKVF.

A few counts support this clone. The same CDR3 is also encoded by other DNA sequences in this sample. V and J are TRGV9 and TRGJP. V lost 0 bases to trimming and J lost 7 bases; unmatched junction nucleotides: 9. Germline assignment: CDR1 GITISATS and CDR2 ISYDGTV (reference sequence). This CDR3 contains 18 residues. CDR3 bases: TGTGCCTTGTGGGAGGTGGAGGGATCCGAGTTGGGCAAAAAAATCAAGGTATTT. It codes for CALWEVEGSELGKKIKVF.

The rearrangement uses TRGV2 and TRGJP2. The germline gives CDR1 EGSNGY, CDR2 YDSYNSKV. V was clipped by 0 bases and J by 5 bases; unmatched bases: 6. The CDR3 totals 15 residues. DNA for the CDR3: TGTGCCACCTGGGACGGGCCGCGGAGTGATTGGATCAAGACGTTT. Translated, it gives CATWDGPRSDWIKTF.

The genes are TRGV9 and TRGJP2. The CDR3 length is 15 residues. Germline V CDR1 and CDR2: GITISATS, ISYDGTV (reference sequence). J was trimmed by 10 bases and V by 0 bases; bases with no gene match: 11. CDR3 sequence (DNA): TGTGCCTTGTGGGAGGTGTACGGAATGGTTTGGATCAAGACGTTT. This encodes CALWEVYGMVWIKTF.

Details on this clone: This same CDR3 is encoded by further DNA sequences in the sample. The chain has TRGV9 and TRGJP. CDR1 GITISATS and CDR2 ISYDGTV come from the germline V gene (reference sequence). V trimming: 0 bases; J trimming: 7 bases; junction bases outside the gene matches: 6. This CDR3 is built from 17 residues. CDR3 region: CALWEVQGELGKKIKVF. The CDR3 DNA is TGTGCCTTGTGGGAGGTGCAAGGGGAGTTGGGCAAAAAAATCAAGGTATTT.

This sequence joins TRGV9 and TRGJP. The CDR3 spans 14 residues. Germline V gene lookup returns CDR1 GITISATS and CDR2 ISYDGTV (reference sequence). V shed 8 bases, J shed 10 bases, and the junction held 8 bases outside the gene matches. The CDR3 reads CALSLALGKKIKVF. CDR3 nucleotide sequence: TGTGCCTTGTCACTGGCCTTGGGCAAAAAAATCAAGGTATTT.

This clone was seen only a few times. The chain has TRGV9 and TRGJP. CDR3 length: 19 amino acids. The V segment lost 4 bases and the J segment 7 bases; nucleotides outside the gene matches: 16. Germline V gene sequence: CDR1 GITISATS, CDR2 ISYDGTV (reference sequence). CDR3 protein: CALWERGPRPELGKKIKVF. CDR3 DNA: TGTGCCTTGTGGGAAAGGGGCCCCCGACCGGAGTTGGGCAAAAAAATCAAGGTATTT.

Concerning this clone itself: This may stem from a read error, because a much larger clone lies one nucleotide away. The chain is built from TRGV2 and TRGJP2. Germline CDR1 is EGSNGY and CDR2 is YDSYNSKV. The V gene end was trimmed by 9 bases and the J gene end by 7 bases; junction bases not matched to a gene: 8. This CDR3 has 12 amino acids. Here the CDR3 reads CATRNDDWIKTF. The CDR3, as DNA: TGTGCCACCCGTAACGATGATTGGATCAAGACGTTT.

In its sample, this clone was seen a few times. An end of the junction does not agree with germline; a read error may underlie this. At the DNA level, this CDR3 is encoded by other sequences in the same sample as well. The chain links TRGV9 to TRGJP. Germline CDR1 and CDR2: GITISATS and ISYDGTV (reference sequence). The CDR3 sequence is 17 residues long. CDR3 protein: CALWEVKGELGKKIKVF. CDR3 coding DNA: TGTGCTTTGTGGGAGGTCAAAGGGGAGTTGGGCAAAAAAATCAAGGTATTT.

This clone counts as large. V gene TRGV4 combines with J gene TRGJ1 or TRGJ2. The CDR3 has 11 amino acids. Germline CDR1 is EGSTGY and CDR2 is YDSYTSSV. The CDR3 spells CADSNYYKKLF. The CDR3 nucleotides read TGTGCGGATTCGAATTATTATAAGAAACTCTTT.

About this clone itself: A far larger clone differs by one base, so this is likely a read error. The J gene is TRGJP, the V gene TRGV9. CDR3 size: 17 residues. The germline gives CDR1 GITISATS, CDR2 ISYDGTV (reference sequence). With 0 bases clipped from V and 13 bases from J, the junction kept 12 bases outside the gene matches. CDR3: CALWEVRDRFGKKIKVF. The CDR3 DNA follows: TGTGCCTTGTGGGAGGTGCGGGATCGGTTTGGCAAAAAAATCAAGGTATTT.

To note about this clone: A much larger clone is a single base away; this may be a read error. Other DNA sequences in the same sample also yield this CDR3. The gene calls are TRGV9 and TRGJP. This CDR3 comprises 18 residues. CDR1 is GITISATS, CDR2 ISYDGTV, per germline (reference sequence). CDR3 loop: CALWEVQLQELGKKIKVF. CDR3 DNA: TGTGCCCTGTGGGAGGTGCAATTACAAGAGTTGGGCAAAAAAATCAAGGTATTT.

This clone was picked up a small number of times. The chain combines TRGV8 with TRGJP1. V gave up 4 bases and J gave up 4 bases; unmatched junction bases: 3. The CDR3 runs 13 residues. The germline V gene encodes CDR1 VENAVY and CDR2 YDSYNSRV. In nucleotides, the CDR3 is TGTGCCACCTGGGAGGTCACTGGTTGGTTCAAGATATTT. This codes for CATWEVTGWFKIF.

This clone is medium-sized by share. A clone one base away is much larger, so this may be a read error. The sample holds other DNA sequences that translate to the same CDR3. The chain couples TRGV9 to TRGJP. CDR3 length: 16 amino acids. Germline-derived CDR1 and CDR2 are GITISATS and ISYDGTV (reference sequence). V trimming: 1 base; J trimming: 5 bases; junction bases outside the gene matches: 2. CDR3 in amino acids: CALWEVEELGKKIKVF. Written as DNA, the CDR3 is TGTGCCTTGTGGGAGGTTGAAGAGTTGGGCAAAAAAATCAAGGTATTT.

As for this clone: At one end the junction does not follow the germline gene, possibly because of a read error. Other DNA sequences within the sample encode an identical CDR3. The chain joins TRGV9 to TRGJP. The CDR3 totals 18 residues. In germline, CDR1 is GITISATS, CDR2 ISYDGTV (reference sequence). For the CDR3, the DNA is TGTGCCTTGTGGGAGGCGCGGGGACAAGAGTTGGGCAAAAAAATCAAGGTGTTT. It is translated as CALWEARGQELGKKIKVF.